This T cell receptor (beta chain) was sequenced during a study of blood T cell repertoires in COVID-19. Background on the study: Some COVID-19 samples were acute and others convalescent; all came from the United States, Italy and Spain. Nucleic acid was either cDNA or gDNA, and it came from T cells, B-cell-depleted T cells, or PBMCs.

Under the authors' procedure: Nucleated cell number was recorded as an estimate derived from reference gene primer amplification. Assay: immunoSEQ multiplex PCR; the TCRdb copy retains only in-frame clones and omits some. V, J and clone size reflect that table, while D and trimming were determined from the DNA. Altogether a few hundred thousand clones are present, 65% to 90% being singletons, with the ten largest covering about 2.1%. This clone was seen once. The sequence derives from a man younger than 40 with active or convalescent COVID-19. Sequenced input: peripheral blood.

CDR3 protein: CASFSPDNEQYF. The CDR3 bases are TGTGCCAGCTTTTCCCCGGACAACGAGCAGTACTTC. V is TRBV7-2 and J is TRBJ2-7, with a weak D call TRBD1 (5 bases). V was cut by 8 bases and J by 5 bases, with 13 bases left in between. The CDR3 loop spans 12 amino acids. Per the germline V gene, CDR1 is SGHTA and CDR2 is FQGNSA.